This T cell receptor (beta chain) emerged from a study of blood T cells in healthy people across ages. V dropped 5 bases and J dropped 4 bases, with 16 bases sitting between them. Germline V gene sequence: CDR1 KGHDR, CDR2 SFDVKD. The CDR3 is made up of 16 amino acids. Primed by a sample-barcoded 5' primer and a J-beta primer mix, a second PCR proceeded for 7 to 11 cycles. MiXCR was run by TCRdb on the 5' RACE reads, yielding one entry per CDR3 protein. This table holds 650,000 to 900,000 distinct CDR3 sequences, 62% found once. This clonotype came up once. V is TRBV24-1 and J is TRBJ2-2; D may be TRBD2 (6 bases). What was sequenced was blood. The TCR sequence derives from a man aged 30 to 45 in good health. CDR3 coding DNA: TGTGCCACCAGTGGGAGGGGCCGTCCCGGCACCGGGGAGCTGTTTTTT. Translated: CATSGRGRPGTGELFF.